In this sample, the clone carrying this T cell receptor beta chain turned up a few times. The antigen is undetermined. Germline CDR1 reads LNHDA; CDR2 reads SQIVND (reference sequence). The CDR3 has 15 residues. V was clipped by 6 bases and J by 6 bases; unmatched bases: 10. Repertoires were generated with immunoSEQ multiplex PCR, while TCRdb's copy carries only in-frame clones and drops some. The sample carries more than 45,000 clones, about nine tenths recorded once. This specimen belongs to a study of OX40 agonist ivuxolimab in advanced cancers. Study-level information: Head and neck, renal cell, melanoma or hepatocellular carcinoma were the cancers that dose-escalation patients had. Participants, approximately 83% male, averaged approximately 56 years of age, ranging from about 20 to 79. Patients with prior anti-PD-1, anti-PD-L1 or anti-CTLA-4 therapy were eligible; 35% to 50% had some.

Findings of the study overall: In a subset of nonresponders, normalized T-cell clonal expansion was also low.

The rearrangement joins TRBV19 to TRBJ1-5; 8 nucleotides match TRBD1. This clonotype was obtained from an adult with an advanced solid tumor such as melanoma, head and neck, liver or kidney cancer. Material: CD4+ or CD8+ T cells sorted from blood, obtained in a trial of the OX40 agonist ivuxolimab. Here the CDR3 reads CASSQPGQGVQPQHF. The CDR3 nucleotides read TGTGCCAGTAGCCAACCAGGACAGGGTGTTCAGCCCCAGCATTTT.